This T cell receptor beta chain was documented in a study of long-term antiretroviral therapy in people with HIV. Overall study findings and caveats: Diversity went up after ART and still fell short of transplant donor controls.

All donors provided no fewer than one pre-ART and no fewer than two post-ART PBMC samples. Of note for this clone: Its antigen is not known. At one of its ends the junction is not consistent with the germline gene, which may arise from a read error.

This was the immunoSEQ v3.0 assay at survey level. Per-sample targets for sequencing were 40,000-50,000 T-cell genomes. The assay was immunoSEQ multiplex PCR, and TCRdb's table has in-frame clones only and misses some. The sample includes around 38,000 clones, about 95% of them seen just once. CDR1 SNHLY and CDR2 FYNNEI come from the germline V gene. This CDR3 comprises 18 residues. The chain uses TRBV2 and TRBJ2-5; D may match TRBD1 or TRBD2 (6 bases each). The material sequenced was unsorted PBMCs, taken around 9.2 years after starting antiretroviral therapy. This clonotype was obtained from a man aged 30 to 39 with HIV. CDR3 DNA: TGTGCCAGCAGCGAAGGTGTCGGGGGCCCGGGGATGGGGGAGACCCAGTACTTC. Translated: CASSEGVGGPGMGETQYF.